This T cell receptor (beta chain) was recorded in a study of immune cell composition in non-small cell lung cancer. General observations from the study: Tumour TCR-beta clonality showed no significant link to smoking pack-years.

The normal lung sample lay at least 3 cm, and maximally far, from the tumour. As to this clone: Its antigen is unidentified.

Assay: immunoSEQ multiplex PCR; the TCRdb copy retains only in-frame clones and omits some. Of 3,000 to 3,500 clones listed, about 66% are singletons. V lost 7 bases, J lost 4 bases, and 9 bases stayed unmatched. The germline V gene has CDR1 MNHEY and CDR2 SVGAGI. This CDR3 region has 14 residues. The sample comprised non-adjacent lung tissue. The chain has TRBV6-5 and TRBJ2-7; 8 nucleotides line up with TRBD1. The source is a human donor with non-small cell lung cancer. CDR3 residues: CASTPDRVGYEQYF. CDR3 in DNA: TGTGCCAGCACCCCGGACAGGGTGGGATACGAGCAGTACTTC.